Below, 8 T cell receptor beta chains from the same sample are listed, as sequenced in a study of response to subunit inactivated influenza vaccine (dated by TCRdb to 2017 to 2018). Libraries were made using RT-PCR. The instrument given in TCRdb is Illumina HiSeq 2500. TCRdb handled the public reads itself, with Q25 trimming in fastp and clone calling in MiXCR, and kept productive beta chains. Identical CDR3 proteins give one entry, which carries the most common genes and DNA. The table for this sample lists approximately 700,000 distinct CDR3 sequences; about 15% of them were counted only once. 5.5% to 7% of the sample comes from the top ten. The starting material was PBMCs from blood, obtained less than 15 days before vaccination. The source of these receptors is a man aged 50 to 60 who received an inactivated influenza vaccine. Donor details come from another sample of the same person, matched by shared clones.

The sample holds many counts of this clonotype. This sequence joins TRBV5-1 and TRBJ2-2, with D hard to call. The V end was cut by 4 bases, the J end by 4 bases, with 11 bases between. CDR1 SGHRS and CDR2 YFSETQ come from the germline V gene. This CDR3 is built from 14 residues. This CDR3 reads CASSPAVATGELFF. As DNA, the CDR3 is TGCGCCAGCAGCCCCGCTGTAGCCACCGGGGAGCTGTTTTTT.

This clonotype has ten or more counts. The gene calls are TRBV2 and TRBJ2-3, with D possibly being TRBD1 (5 bases). In germline, CDR1 is SNHLY, CDR2 FYNNEI. The length of the CDR3 is 14 residues. The V and J ends lost 3 bases and 6 bases respectively, with 13 bases between them. Here the CDR3 DNA reads TGTGCCAGCAGTGAGGGGCAGAGGTGGGATACGCAGTATTTT. Translated: CASSEGQRWDTQYF.

This clonotype appeared a few times. The chain has TRBV5-4 and TRBJ2-3, with D tentatively TRBD1 (6 bases). V lost 2 bases, J lost 7 bases, and 14 bases lay in between. Germline V CDR1 and CDR2: SGHNT, YYREEE (reference sequence). This CDR3 comprises 14 residues. CDR3 DNA sequence: TGTGCCAGCAGCTTCCTCGGGACAACAAATACGCAGTATTTT. Protein: CASSFLGTTNTQYF.

The chain is built from TRBV12-3 or TRBV12-4 and TRBJ2-2; D is unresolved. The CDR3 is 13 residues long. Trimming took 6 bases from V and 6 from J, leaving 11 bases between them. The CDR3 bases are TGTGCCAGCAGGCCTCTGGGTCCCGGGGAGCTGTTTTTT. Its protein is CASRPLGPGELFF.

This chain joins TRBV29-1 and TRBJ2-5, with a possible D match to TRBD2 (5 bases). This CDR3 spans 12 amino acids. Germline V lookup: CDR1 SQVTM, CDR2 ANQGSEA. Trimming shortened V by 7 bases and J by 5 bases, and 14 bases separated the two germline ends. The CDR3 reads CSAAQPGETQYF. The CDR3 DNA follows: TGCAGCGCCGCTCAGCCGGGGGAGACCCAGTACTTC.

There are a few counts of this clonotype. This chain uses TRBV10-3 with TRBJ1-1; D remains unclear. The germline CDR1 and CDR2 sequences are ENHRY and SYGVKD. The CDR3 is 11 amino acids. Trimming removed 6 bases from V and 2 bases from J, with 4 bases in between. The CDR3 is CAIRGNTEAFF. The CDR3 DNA follows: TGTGCCATCAGGGGAAACACTGAAGCTTTCTTT.

This clonotype was detected a few times. This chain joins TRBV4-2 and TRBJ2-5, with D tentatively TRBD1 (5 bases). The germline CDR1 and CDR2 sequences are LGHNA and YNFKEQ. Trimming took 4 bases from V and 5 from J, leaving 17 bases between them. The CDR3 has 15 amino acids. CDR3 sequence reads: CASSLHRARAETQYF. CDR3 DNA sequence: TGTGCCAGCAGCCTCCACCGAGCCAGGGCGGAGACCCAGTACTTC.

This clonotype was recorded many times. V is TRBV11-2 and J is TRBJ2-7, with TRBD1 identical over 10 bases. The CDR3 contains 18 residues. Per the germline V gene, CDR1 is SGHAT and CDR2 is FQNNGV. V trimming: 0 bases; J trimming: 4 bases; junction bases outside the gene matches: 12. CDR3 coding DNA: TGTGCCAGCAGCTTAGACCAGTTGATGGGACAGGGGTATTACGAGCAGTACTTC. It is translated as CASSLDQLMGQGYYEQYF.